This T cell receptor beta chain was documented in a study of T-cell memory formation after mild COVID-19. Study-level findings and limits: Later expanders leaned CD4+, whereas clones that contracted between day 15 and 85 were balanced CD4/CD8. The main location of contracting CD4+ clones was CM and EM, and that of contracting CD8+ clones was EMRA. Second-wave clones reaching peak frequency on day 37 lacked confirmed SARS-CoV-2 specificity.

In the case of this clonotype: Its antigen remains unknown.

5'RACE primed at constant segments yielded TCR alpha and TCR beta cDNA libraries bearing sample barcodes and UMIs. TCRdb reanalysed the 5' RACE reads using MiXCR and keeps one entry per CDR3 protein. The sample carries hundreds of thousands of distinct CDR3 sequences, about 20% recorded once. Material for sequencing was PBMCs or a T cell subset sorted from them (not recorded which). The receptor's source is an adult woman who had mild COVID-19 (a few samples of this study predate the infection). Cell type and time point are not known.

CDR3 amino acids: CASSASLAGLQETQYF. CDR3 in DNA: TGTGCCAGCAGCGCCTCACTAGCGGGCCTCCAAGAGACCCAGTACTTC. J is TRBJ2-5 and V is TRBV7-9; 9 positions match TRBD2. This CDR3 contains 16 residues. In germline, CDR1 is SEHNR, CDR2 FQNEAQ (reference sequence). The J segment lost 1 base and the V segment lost 5 bases, leaving 8 bases of the junction unmatched.